Below, 30 T cell receptor beta chains from the same sample are listed, as sequenced in a study of glioma-infiltrating T cells. Amplification of TCR alpha and beta CDR3 regions from RNA used iRepertoire nested multiplex PCR. TCRdb re-called the multiplex PCR reads through MiXCR, storing one row per CDR3 protein. The table lists around 350,000 distinct CDR3 sequences, around 45% of them singletons, with 12% in the top ten. Source material: glioma tissue, nonneoplastic brain tissue, or PBMCs (not recorded which). The receptors derive from a human donor with low-grade glioma or glioblastoma, undergoing nonglioma brain surgery, or in good health (not recorded which).

There are many counts of this clonotype. The chain uses TRBV28 and TRBJ1-5, with D unclear. The germline gives CDR1 MDHEN, CDR2 SYDVKM. The CDR3 length is 15 residues. Trimming pared 7 bases from V and 0 bases from J, leaving 13 bases between. In DNA, the CDR3 is TGTGCCAGCATCCTTGTTGGGGTTAGCAATCAGCCCCAGCATTTT. Amino acids: CASILVGVSNQPQHF.

The chain links TRBV20-1 to TRBJ2-7; D may be TRBD1 or TRBD2 (5 bases each). The V and J ends lost 7 bases and 6 bases respectively, with 22 bases between them. Germline V CDR1 and CDR2: DFQATT, SNEGSKA (reference sequence). The CDR3 runs 14 residues. For the CDR3, the DNA is TGCAGTGTCCAAAGCCGGGACCCAGACCTCGAGCAGTACTTC. It encodes CSVQSRDPDLEQYF.

About this clonotype itself: A clone one base away is much larger, so this may be a read error. The chain is built from TRBV25-1 and TRBJ1-6; unclear D gene. The CDR3 consists of 13 residues. Germline values: CDR1 MGHDK, CDR2 SYGVNS. The CDR3 sequence: CASRVSYNSPIHF. Here the CDR3 DNA reads TGTGCCAGCAGAGTTTCCTATAATTCACCCATCCACTTT.

In this sample, this clonotype turned up a few times. The V call is TRBV7-6, the J call TRBJ2-5; perhaps TRBD2 as D (6 bases). Between the trimmed V and J ends, which lost 6 bases and 5 bases, there was a span of 19 bases. The CDR3 length is 15 residues. Germline loops: CDR1 SGHVS, CDR2 FNYEAQ. The DNA of the CDR3 is TGTGCCAGCAGATTGGAGGGCGGTATTAGGGAGACCCAGTACTTC. The encoded protein is CASRLEGGIRETQYF.

This clonotype showed up many times. The V gene is TRBV28, the J gene TRBJ1-5; 11 nucleotides align to TRBD1. V was pared by 5 bases and J by 5 bases, with 11 bases of the junction left unmatched. CDR3 length: 17 amino acids. Per germline, CDR1 MDHEN and CDR2 SYDVKM. In DNA, the CDR3 is TGTGCCAGCAGTCTATTTTCTGGACAGGGGGCAGATCAGCCCCAGCATTTT. This codes for CASSLFSGQGADQPQHF.

Of note for this clonotype: The conserved phenylalanine or tryptophan is not found at the CDR3 terminus, so this likely reflects a read error. The V and J genes are TRBV7-2 and TRBJ2-5, with a possible D match to TRBD1 (6 bases). V lost 10 bases to trimming and J lost 4 bases, with 22 bases between them. The V gene's germline CDR1 is SGHTA and CDR2 FQGNSA. The CDR3 loop spans 15 amino acids. In DNA form, the CDR3 reads TGTGCCACCAGTGATCCAACAGGGCCGGGAGAGACCCAGTACTGC. Protein product: CATSDPTGPGETQYC.

The V gene is TRBV6-1, the J gene TRBJ2-7; no clear D. Germline CDR1 MNHNS, CDR2 SASEGT. Trimming stripped 5 bases from V and 1 base from J, with 12 bases between. The CDR3 is 14 amino acids. CDR3 region: CASSYGLHSYEQYF. The DNA of the CDR3 is TGTGCCAGCAGTTACGGGCTTCATTCCTACGAGCAGTACTTC.

The chain combines TRBV4-1 with TRBJ1-2; a possible D gene is TRBD1 (5 bases). This CDR3 has 13 amino acids. The germline V and J ends were trimmed by 0 bases and 5 bases, with 7 bases remaining between them. CDR1 and CDR2 from the germline V gene are MGHRA and YSYEKL. CDR3 nucleotides: TGCGCCAGCAGCCAAGAGGACAATTATGGCTACACCTTC. This translates into CASSQEDNYGYTF.

This clonotype appeared many times. The chain joins TRBV6-1 to TRBJ2-1; 10 bases are shared with TRBD2. The CDR3 is made up of 15 amino acids. The junction had 5 bases not matched to a gene; V was cut back by 6 bases and J by 3 bases. Germline CDR1 is MNHNS and CDR2 is SASEGT. The CDR3 is CASSMGLAFYNEQFF. In DNA, the CDR3 is TGTGCCAGCAGCATGGGACTAGCGTTCTACAATGAGCAGTTCTTC.

This clonotype has just a few counts. The rearrangement links TRBV20-1 to TRBJ2-7; 9 bases are shared with TRBD2. Looked up from germline, CDR1 is DFQATT and CDR2 is SNEGSKA (reference sequence). The CDR3 covers 14 residues. Losses at the gene ends were 4 bases for V and 2 bases for J; bases not matched to a gene: 6. The CDR3, as DNA: TGCAGTGCTAACCCGGGACTAGCAGCCTACGAGCAGTACTTC. This gives the protein CSANPGLAAYEQYF.

This clonotype came up a few times. V is TRBV4-3 and J is TRBJ1-3; D gene unclear. This CDR3 has 12 residues. With 5 bases removed from V and 9 bases from J, the gap between germline ends came to 11 bases. Germline loops: CDR1 LGHNA, CDR2 YSLEER. The CDR3 loop reads CASSFGGGTIYF. The CDR3 DNA reads TGCGCCAGCAGCTTTGGTGGAGGCACCATATATTTT.

In the case of this clonotype: A junction end diverges from the germline sequence, so it may reflect a read error. The chain is built from TRBV7-2 and TRBJ1-2; no definite D call. The germline V gene encodes CDR1 SGHTA and CDR2 FQGNSA. The CDR3 contains 15 residues. The CDR3 DNA sequence: TGTGCCGGCAGCTTAAGCATTTTAAGAAACTATGGCTACACCTTC. It translates to CAGSLSILRNYGYTF.

This chain connects TRBV20-1 to TRBJ2-1; D gene uncertain. Germline V lookup: CDR1 DFQATT, CDR2 SNEGSKA (reference sequence). V was trimmed by 4 bases and J by 7 bases, leaving 14 bases between them. The CDR3 loop spans 13 amino acids. For the CDR3, the DNA is TGCAGTGCTATCTTGGGGTACGGTAATGAGCAGTTCTTC. Protein product: CSAILGYGNEQFF.

V usage is TRBV27 and J usage is TRBJ2-7; TRBD1 aligns across 10 bases. The V and J ends lost 5 bases and 12 bases, in that order; junction bases with no gene match: 7. CDR3 length equals 12 residues. Germline V gene data show CDR1 as MNHEY and CDR2 as SMNVEV (reference sequence). The CDR3: CASSRDRGNLYF. For the CDR3, the DNA is TGTGCCAGCAGTAGGGACAGGGGTAATCTGTACTTC.

Concerning this clonotype: As the CDR3 is not closed by the conserved phenylalanine or tryptophan, this likely results from a read error. Because the CDR3's place on the DNA is in doubt, the DNA is left out and the CDR3 is given as listed by TCRdb. This chain joins TRBV28 and TRBJ1-2; the table's D call of TRBD1 was not tested on the DNA. Termini included, the CDR3 measures 14 amino acids. CDR1 and CDR2 from the germline V gene are MDHEN and SYDVKM. The CDR3 spells CASSLRTGGVGHTL.

This clonotype has only a few counts. V usage is TRBV27 and J usage is TRBJ2-7; D may match TRBD1 or TRBD2 (5 bases each). V lost 4 bases to trimming and J lost 5 bases, with 18 bases between them. CDR1 MNHEY and CDR2 SMNVEV come from the germline V gene (reference sequence). The CDR3 totals 15 residues. The CDR3 sequence: CASSSRDVLDNEQYF. CDR3 nucleotides: TGTGCCAGCAGTTCCCGGGACGTTCTCGACAACGAGCAGTACTTC.

The rearrangement joins TRBV14 to TRBJ1-2; 7 bases align to TRBD1. With V trimmed by 1 base and J by 4 bases, 6 bases remained unmatched. Germline V lookup: CDR1 SGHDN, CDR2 FVKESK. The CDR3 covers 15 residues. The CDR3 sequence: CASSQVPTGIYGYTF. The CDR3, as DNA: TGTGCCAGCAGCCAAGTCCCGACAGGGATCTATGGCTACACCTTC.

The chain employs TRBV7-9 and TRBJ2-3, with TRBD2 matching 8 bases. The CDR3 is made up of 16 amino acids. J was trimmed by 6 bases and V by 4 bases; bases with no gene match: 12. Germline V CDR1 and CDR2: SEHNR, FQNEAQ (reference sequence). DNA for the CDR3: TGTGCCAGCAGCTCGCCCTCTAGCGGGCCTATGGATACGCAGTATTTT. As protein: CASSSPSSGPMDTQYF.

The rearrangement uses TRBV13 and TRBJ1-6; maybe TRBD1 (6 bases). V was trimmed by 4 bases and J by 10 bases, leaving 14 bases between them. There are 14 residues in the CDR3. CDR1 is PRHDT, CDR2 FYEKMQ, per germline (reference sequence). CDR3 protein: CASSSRGESSPLHF. DNA for the CDR3: TGTGCCAGCAGCTCTAGGGGGGAAAGCTCACCCCTCCACTTT. The full variable domain, with the rest looked up from reference TRBV13 and TRBJ1-6, is AAGVIQSPRHLIKEKRETATLKCYPIPRHDTVYWYQQGPGQDPQFLISFYEKMQSDKGSIPDRFSAQQFSDYHSELNMSSLELGDSALYFCASSSRGESSPLHFGNGTRLTVT.

This clonotype was seen once. A much larger clone differs by one base, so this may be a read error. This chain connects TRBV28 to TRBJ1-2, with D tentatively TRBD1 (6 bases). Trimming cost V 7 bases and J 2 bases, with 14 bases left between them. The V gene's germline CDR1 is MDHEN and CDR2 SYDVKM. This CDR3 contains 14 residues. The CDR3 region is CASIVQGTNYGYTF. CDR3 sequence (DNA): TGTGCCAGCATTGTACAGGGCACCAACTATGGCTACACCTTC.

This clonotype was counted a few times. The chain employs TRBV7-9 and TRBJ2-7; D is possibly TRBD1 (5 bases). The CDR3 spans 12 residues. In germline, CDR1 is SEHNR, CDR2 FQNEAQ (reference sequence). V lost 1 base to trimming and J lost 9 bases, with 10 bases between them. The CDR3 DNA sequence: TGTGCCAGCAGCTTAGGGGGCTTGGGGCAGTACTTC. Its translation is CASSLGGLGQYF.

This clonotype was seen ten or more times. V gene TRBV24-1 combines with J gene TRBJ2-5, with D perhaps TRBD2 (5 bases). Germline CDR1 reads KGHDR; CDR2 reads SFDVKD. This CDR3 spans 14 amino acids. The V end lost 4 bases, the J end lost 5 bases, and 13 bases lay between the germline ends. The CDR3 region has the DNA TGTGCCACCAGTGAAGAGGGCCCCTGGGAGACCCAGTACTTC. This encodes CATSEEGPWETQYF.

The sample holds many counts of this clonotype. V gene TRBV12-3 or TRBV12-4 combines with J gene TRBJ2-7; no definite D call. This CDR3 is 11 amino acids long. The germline V and J ends were trimmed by 2 bases and 7 bases, with 6 bases remaining between them. The CDR3 DNA is TGTGCCAGCAGTTTATTCGGAGAGCAGTACTTC. Its translation is CASSLFGEQYF.

V is TRBV7-9 and J is TRBJ2-1; 8 bases match TRBD1. The trim removed 5 bases at V and 2 bases at J, leaving 8 bases unmatched. This CDR3 region has 16 residues. The germline V gene encodes CDR1 SEHNR and CDR2 FQNEAQ (reference sequence). The CDR3 coding sequence is TGTGCCAGCAGCCCCTCGACAGGGGTACCCTACAATGAGCAGTTCTTC. Amino acid sequence: CASSPSTGVPYNEQFF.

This clonotype was recorded a few times. The rearrangement links TRBV18 to TRBJ2-5, with 9 bases matching TRBD2. Losses at the gene ends were 5 bases for V and 5 bases for J; bases not matched to a gene: 6. Looked up from germline, CDR1 is KGHSH and CDR2 is LQKENI. CDR3 size: 14 residues. CDR3 protein: CASSYSGSMETQYF. CDR3 in DNA: TGTGCCAGCTCATATAGCGGGAGTATGGAGACCCAGTACTTC. Using reference TRBV18 and TRBJ2-5 for the parts outside the CDR3, the full variable domain is NAGVMQNPRHLVRRRGQEARLRCSPMKGHSHVYWYRQLPEEGLKFMVYLQKENIIDESGMPKERFSAEFPKEGPSILRIQQVVRGDSAAYFCASSYSGSMETQYFGPGTRLLVL.

This sequence joins TRBV4-1 and TRBJ2-7, with TRBD2 identical over 13 bases. The CDR3 has 17 residues. The germline V gene has CDR1 MGHRA and CDR2 YSYEKL. V lost 2 bases and J lost 3; bases outside the gene matches: 7. The CDR3 loop is CASSQNVGTSGIYEQYF. For the CDR3, the DNA is TGCGCCAGCAGCCAAAACGTCGGGACTAGCGGGATCTACGAGCAGTACTTC.

This chain uses TRBV3-1 with TRBJ2-1, with 7 nucleotides matching TRBD1. The CDR3 covers 13 residues. In germline, CDR1 is LGHDT, CDR2 YNNKEL (reference sequence). Unmatched junction bases numbered 5, after V lost 5 bases and J lost 7 bases. The CDR3: CASSSQTGNEQFF. For the CDR3, the DNA is TGTGCCAGCAGCTCCCAGACAGGGAATGAGCAGTTCTTC.

There are a few counts of this clonotype. The chain links TRBV25-1 to TRBJ1-4, with 7 bases identical to TRBD1. Trimming took 4 bases from V and 7 from J; bases not matched to a gene: 6. The germline V gene has CDR1 MGHDK and CDR2 SYGVNS. The CDR3 extends over 14 amino acids. CDR3 in DNA: TGTGCCAGCAGTGGGCAGGGGGTCCGTGAAAAACTGTTTTTT. It encodes CASSGQGVREKLFF.

This clonotype occurred a few times. A read error may be the cause here, since a much bigger clone is one base away. The V call is TRBV27, the J call TRBJ2-7, with a possible D match to TRBD2 (5 bases). Germline-derived CDR1 and CDR2 are MNHEY and SMNVEV (reference sequence). This CDR3 is built from 13 residues. Trimming shortened V by 8 bases and J by 4 bases, and 15 bases separated the two germline ends. The CDR3 region has the DNA TGTGCCAGCGGTTCAATATCGGGATACGAGCAGTACTTC. It specifies CASGSISGYEQYF.

This clonotype was recorded a few times. The CDR3 reads CASSFGFGGAKKGETQYF. CDR3 DNA: TGTGCCAGCAGTTTTGGATTTGGGGGAGCTAAAAAGGGAGAGACCCAGTACTTC. The rearrangement joins TRBV28 to TRBJ2-5; D is possibly TRBD1 or TRBD2 (5 bases each). The CDR3 covers 18 residues. Between the trimmed V and J ends, which lost 3 bases and 4 bases, there was a span of 24 bases. Germline CDR1 MDHEN, CDR2 SYDVKM.